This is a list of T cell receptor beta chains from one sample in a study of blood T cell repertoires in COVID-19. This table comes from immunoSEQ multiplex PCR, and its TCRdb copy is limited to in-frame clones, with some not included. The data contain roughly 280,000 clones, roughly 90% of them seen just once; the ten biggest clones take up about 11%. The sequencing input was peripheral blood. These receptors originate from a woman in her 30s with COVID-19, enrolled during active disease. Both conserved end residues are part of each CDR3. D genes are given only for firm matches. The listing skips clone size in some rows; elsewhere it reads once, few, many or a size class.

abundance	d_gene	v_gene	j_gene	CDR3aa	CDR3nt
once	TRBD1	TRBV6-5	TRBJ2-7	CASSYSRQGNSYEQYF	TGTGCCAGCAGTTACTCGAGACAGGGCAACTCCTACGAGCAGTACTTC
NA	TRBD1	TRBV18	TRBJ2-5	CASSPSPQGALYLETQYF	TGTGCCAGCTCACCCTCTCCACAGGGGGCGCTATATTTGGAGACCCAGTACTTC
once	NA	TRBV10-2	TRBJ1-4	CASSVGGATNEKLFF	TGCGCCAGCAGCGTGGGCGGGGCAACTAATGAAAAACTGTTTTTT
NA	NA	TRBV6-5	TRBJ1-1	CASSRAGQAFF	TGTGCCAGCAGCCGCGCAGGCCAAGCTTTCTTT
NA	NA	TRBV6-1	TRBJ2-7	CASSEQGNEQYF	TGTGCCAGCAGTGAGCAGGGTAACGAGCAGTACTTC
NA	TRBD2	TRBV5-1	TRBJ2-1	CASSWTSGTNEQFF	TGCGCCAGCAGCTGGACTAGCGGGACCAATGAGCAGTTCTTC
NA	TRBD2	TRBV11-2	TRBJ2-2	CASSSVAGANTGELFF	TGTGCCAGCAGTTCAGTAGCGGGAGCAAACACCGGGGAGCTGTTTTTT
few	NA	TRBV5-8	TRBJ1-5	CASSQVPGQPQHF	TGTGCCAGCAGCCAAGTCCCGGGTCAGCCCCAGCATTTT
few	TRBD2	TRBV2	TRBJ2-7	CATRTSGSSYEQYF	TGTGCCACCCGTACTAGCGGGAGTAGCTACGAGCAGTACTTC
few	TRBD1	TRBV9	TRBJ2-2	CASSVLGTGGWTGELFF	TGTGCCAGCAGCGTACTCGGGACAGGGGGATGGACCGGGGAGCTGTTTTTT
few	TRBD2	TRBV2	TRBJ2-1	CASRREHYNEQFF	TGTGCCAGCCGGCGGGAGCACTACAATGAGCAGTTCTTC
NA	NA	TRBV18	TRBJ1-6	CASSPHTNSPLHF	TGTGCCAGCTCACCTCACACGAATTCACCCCTCCACTTT
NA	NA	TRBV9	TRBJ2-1	CASSMGGNEQFF	TGTGCCAGCAGCATGGGGGGAAATGAGCAGTTCTTC
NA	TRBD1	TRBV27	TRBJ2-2	CASSSMAGTGAGELFF	TGTGCCAGCAGTTCTATGGCCGGGACAGGGGCTGGGGAGCTGTTTTTT
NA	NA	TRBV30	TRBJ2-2	CARRRSGELFF	TGTGCCCGTAGGAGGTCCGGGGAGCTGTTTTTT
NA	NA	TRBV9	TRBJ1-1	CASSVGRAGDEAFF	TGTGCCAGCAGCGTAGGCAGGGCGGGAGATGAAGCTTTCTTT
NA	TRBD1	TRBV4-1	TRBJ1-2	CASSQDRDRGYGYTF	TGCGCCAGCAGCCAGGACCGGGACAGGGGTTATGGCTACACCTTC
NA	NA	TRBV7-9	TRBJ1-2	CASSLAGGFYGYTF	TGTGCCAGCAGCCTAGCCGGGGGATTCTATGGCTACACCTTC
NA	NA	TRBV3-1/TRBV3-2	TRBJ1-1	CASSQGGQVNTEAFF	TGTGCCAGCAGCCAAGGGGGGCAGGTGAACACTGAAGCTTTCTTT
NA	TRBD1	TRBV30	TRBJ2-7	CAWSHRDRVSYEQYF	TGTGCCTGGAGCCACCGGGACAGGGTATCCTACGAGCAGTACTTC
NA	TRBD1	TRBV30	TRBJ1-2	CARTGFDYGYTF	TGTGCCAGGACAGGGTTCGACTATGGCTACACCTTC
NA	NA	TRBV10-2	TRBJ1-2	CASSDDGNYGYTF	TGCGCCAGCAGTGACGACGGGAACTATGGCTACACCTTC
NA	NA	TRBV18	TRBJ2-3	CASSDLARGTDTQYF	TGTGCCAGCTCAGACCTAGCCCGCGGCACAGATACGCAGTATTTT
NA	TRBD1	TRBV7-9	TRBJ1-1	CASSSQGYTEAFF	TGTGCCAGCAGCTCACAGGGGTACACTGAAGCTTTCTTT
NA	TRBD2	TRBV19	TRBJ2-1	CASGWGEGFDEQFF	TGTGCCAGTGGATGGGGGGAGGGATTCGATGAGCAGTTCTTC
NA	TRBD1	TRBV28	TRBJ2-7	CASSSLPGQGHEQYF	TGTGCCAGCAGTTCCCTCCCGGGACAGGGTCACGAGCAGTACTTC
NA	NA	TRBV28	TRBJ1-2	CASSLGGPNYGYTF	TGTGCCAGCAGCCTTGGAGGGCCCAACTATGGCTACACCTTC
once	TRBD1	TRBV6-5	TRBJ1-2	CASSWDRSNYGYTF	TGTGCCAGCAGCTGGGACAGGAGTAACTATGGCTACACCTTC
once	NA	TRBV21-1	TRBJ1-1	CARGPHTEAFF	TGTGCCCGCGGCCCCCACACTGAAGCTTTCTTT
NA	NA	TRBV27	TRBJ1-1	CASRGRGMNTEAFF	TGTGCCAGCAGAGGGCGGGGGATGAACACTGAAGCTTTCTTT
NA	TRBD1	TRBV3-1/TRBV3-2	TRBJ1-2	CASSQSPQGGNGYTF	TGTGCCAGCAGCCAGTCACCACAGGGGGGCAATGGCTACACCTTC
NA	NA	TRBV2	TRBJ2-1	CASTRPGDNEQFF	TGTGCCAGCACCCGACCGGGGGACAATGAGCAGTTCTTC